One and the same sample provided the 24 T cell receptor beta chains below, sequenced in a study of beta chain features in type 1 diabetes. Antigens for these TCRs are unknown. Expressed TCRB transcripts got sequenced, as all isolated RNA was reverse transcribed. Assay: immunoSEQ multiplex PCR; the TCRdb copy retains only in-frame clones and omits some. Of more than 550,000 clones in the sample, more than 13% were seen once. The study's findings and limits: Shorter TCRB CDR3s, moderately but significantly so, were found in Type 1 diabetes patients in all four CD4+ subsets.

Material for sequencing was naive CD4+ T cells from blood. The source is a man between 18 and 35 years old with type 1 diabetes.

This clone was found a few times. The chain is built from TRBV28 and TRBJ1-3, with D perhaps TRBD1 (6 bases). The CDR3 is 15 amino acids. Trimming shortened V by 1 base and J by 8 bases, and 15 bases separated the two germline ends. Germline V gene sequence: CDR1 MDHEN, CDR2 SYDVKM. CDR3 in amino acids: CASSLSARGADTIYF. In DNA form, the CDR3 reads TGTGCCAGCAGTTTATCTGCCAGGGGCGCCGACACCATATATTTT.

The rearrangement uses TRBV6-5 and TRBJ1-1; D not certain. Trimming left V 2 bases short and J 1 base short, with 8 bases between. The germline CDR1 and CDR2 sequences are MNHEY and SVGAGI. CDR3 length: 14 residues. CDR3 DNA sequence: TGTGCCAGCAGTTACCACGGACGGAACACTGAAGCTTTCTTT. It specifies CASSYHGRNTEAFF.

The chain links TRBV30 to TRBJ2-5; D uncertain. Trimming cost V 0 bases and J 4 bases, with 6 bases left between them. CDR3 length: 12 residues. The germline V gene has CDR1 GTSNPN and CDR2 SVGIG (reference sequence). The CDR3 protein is CAWSVISETQYF. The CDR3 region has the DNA TGTGCCTGGAGTGTGATATCAGAGACCCAGTACTTC.

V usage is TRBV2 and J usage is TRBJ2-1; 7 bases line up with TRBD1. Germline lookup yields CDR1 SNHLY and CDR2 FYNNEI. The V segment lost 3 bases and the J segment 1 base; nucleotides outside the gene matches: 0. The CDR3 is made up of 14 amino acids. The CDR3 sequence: CASSEGQSYNEQFF. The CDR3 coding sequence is TGTGCCAGCAGTGAGGGACAGTCCTACAATGAGCAGTTCTTC.

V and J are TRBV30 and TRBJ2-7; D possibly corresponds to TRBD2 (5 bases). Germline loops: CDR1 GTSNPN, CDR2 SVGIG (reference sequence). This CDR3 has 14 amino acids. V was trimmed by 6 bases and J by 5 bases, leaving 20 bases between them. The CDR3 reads CACYTGRSWDEQYF. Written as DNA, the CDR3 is TGTGCCTGTTACACGGGGAGATCCTGGGACGAGCAGTACTTC.

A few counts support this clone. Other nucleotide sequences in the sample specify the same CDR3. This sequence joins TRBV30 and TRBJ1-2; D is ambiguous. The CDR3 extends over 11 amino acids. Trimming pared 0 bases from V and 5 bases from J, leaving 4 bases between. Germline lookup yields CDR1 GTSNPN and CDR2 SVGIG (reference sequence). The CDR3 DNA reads TGTGCCTGGAGTGTGCGGTATGGCTACACCTTC. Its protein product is CAWSVRYGYTF.

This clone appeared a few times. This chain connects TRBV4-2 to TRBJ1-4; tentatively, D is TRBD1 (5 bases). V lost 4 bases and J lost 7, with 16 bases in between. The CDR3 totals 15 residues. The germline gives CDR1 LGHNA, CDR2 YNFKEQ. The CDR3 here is CASSPKGARGEKLFF. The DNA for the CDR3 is TGTGCCAGCAGCCCGAAAGGGGCGCGGGGTGAAAAACTGTTTTTT.

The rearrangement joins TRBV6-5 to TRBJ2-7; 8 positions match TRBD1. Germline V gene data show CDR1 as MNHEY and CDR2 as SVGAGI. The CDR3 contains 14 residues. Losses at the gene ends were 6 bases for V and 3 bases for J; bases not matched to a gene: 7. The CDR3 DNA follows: TGTGCCAGCAGACGGACAGGGTCCAACTACGAGCAGTACTTC. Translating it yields CASRRTGSNYEQYF.

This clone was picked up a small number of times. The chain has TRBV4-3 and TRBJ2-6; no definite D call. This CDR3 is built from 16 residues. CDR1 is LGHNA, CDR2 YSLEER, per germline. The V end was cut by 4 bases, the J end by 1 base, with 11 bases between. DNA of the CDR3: TGCGCCAGCAGCCCTTACTACCTATCTGGGGCCAACGTCCTGACTTTC. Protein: CASSPYYLSGANVLTF.

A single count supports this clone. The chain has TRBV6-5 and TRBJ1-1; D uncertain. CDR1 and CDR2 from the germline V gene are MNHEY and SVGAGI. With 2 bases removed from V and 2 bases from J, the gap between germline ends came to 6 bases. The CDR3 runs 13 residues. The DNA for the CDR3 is TGTGCCAGCAGTTACCGCACCAACACTGAAGCTTTCTTT. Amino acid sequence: CASSYRTNTEAFF.

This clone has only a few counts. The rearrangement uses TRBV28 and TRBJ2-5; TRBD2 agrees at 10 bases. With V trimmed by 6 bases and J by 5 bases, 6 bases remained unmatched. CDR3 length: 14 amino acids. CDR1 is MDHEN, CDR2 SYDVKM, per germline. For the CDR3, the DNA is TGTGCCAGCAGAAGCGGGGGGGCCTGGGAGACCCAGTACTTC. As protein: CASRSGGAWETQYF.

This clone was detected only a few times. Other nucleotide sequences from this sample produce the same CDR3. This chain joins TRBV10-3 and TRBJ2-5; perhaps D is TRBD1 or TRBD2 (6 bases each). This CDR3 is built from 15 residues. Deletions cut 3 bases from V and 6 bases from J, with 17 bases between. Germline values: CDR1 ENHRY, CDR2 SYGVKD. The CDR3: CAISEARGGRQTQYF. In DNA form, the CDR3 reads TGTGCCATCAGTGAAGCTCGAGGGGGGCGGCAGACCCAGTACTTC.

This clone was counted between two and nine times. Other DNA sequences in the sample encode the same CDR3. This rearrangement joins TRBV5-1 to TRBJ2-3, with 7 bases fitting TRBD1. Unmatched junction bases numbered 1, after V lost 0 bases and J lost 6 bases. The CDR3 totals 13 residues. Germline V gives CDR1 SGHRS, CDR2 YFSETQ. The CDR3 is CASSLEGADTQYF. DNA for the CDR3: TGCGCCAGCAGCTTGGAGGGGGCGGATACGCAGTATTTT.

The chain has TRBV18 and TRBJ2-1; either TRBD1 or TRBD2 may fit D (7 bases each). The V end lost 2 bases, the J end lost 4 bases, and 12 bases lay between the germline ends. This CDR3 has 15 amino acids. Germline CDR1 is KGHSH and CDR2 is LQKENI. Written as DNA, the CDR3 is TGTGCCAGCTCACCATGGGAGGGGGCGTACAATGAGCAGTTCTTC. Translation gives CASSPWEGAYNEQFF. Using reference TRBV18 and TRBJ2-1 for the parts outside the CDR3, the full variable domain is NAGVMQNPRHLVRRRGQEARLRCSPMKGHSHVYWYRQLPEEGLKFMVYLQKENIIDESGMPKERFSAEFPKEGPSILRIQQVVRGDSAAYFCASSPWEGAYNEQFFGPGTRLTVL.

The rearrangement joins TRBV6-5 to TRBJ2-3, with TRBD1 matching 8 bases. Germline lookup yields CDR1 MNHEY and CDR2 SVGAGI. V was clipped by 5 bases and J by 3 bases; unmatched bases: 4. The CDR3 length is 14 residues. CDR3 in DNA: TGTGCCAGCAGTGACAGGGGAGGTACAGATACGCAGTATTTT. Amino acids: CASSDRGGTDTQYF.

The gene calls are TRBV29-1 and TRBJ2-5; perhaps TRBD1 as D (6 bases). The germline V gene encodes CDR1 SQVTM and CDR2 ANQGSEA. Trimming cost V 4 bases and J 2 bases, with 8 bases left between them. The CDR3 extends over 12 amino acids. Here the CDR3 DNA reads TGCAGCGTTGCTGGACAGCAAGAGACCCAGTACTTC. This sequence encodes CSVAGQQETQYF.

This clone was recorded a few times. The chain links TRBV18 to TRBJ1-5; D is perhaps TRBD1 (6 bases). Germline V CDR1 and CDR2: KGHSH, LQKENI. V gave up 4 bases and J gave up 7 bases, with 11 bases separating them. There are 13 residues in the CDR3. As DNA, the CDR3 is TGTGCCAGCTCACTGAACCAGGGGCAGCCCCAGCATTTT. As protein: CASSLNQGQPQHF. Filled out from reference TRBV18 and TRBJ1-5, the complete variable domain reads NAGVMQNPRHLVRRRGQEARLRCSPMKGHSHVYWYRQLPEEGLKFMVYLQKENIIDESGMPKERFSAEFPKEGPSILRIQQVVRGDSAAYFCASSLNQGQPQHFGDGTRLSIL.

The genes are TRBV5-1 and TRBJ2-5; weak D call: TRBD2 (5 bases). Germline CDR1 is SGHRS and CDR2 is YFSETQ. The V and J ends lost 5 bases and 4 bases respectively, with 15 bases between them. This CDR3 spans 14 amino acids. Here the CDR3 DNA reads TGCGCCAGCAGTGATGGGAGCGGCGGAGAGACCCAGTACTTC. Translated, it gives CASSDGSGGETQYF. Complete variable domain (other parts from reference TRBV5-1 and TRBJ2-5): KAGVTQTPRYLIKTRGQQVTLSCSPISGHRSVSWYQQTPGQGLQFLFEYFSETQRNKGNFPGRFSGRQFSNSRSEMNVSTLELGDSALYLCASSDGSGGETQYFGPGTRLLVL.

The CDR3 DNA reads as TGTGCCAGCAGCGTAGTAGTGGGGCCCGGTGAGCAGTTCTTC. This translates into CASSVVVGPGEQFF. The chain recombines TRBV9 with TRBJ2-1; D may be TRBD1 (5 bases). Per germline, CDR1 SGDLS and CDR2 YYNGEE. Deletions cut 0 bases from V and 9 bases from J, with 13 bases between. This CDR3 is built from 14 residues.

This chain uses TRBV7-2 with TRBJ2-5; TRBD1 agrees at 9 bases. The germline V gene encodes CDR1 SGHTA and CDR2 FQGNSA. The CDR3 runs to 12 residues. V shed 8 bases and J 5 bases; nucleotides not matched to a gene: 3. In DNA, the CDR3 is TGTGCCAGCGCCGACAGGGGGGAGACCCAGTACTTC. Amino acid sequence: CASADRGETQYF.

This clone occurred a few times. The CDR3 loop reads CASSSAGWLAFF. The CDR3 DNA is TGTGCCAGCAGTTCCGCAGGGTGGTTGGCTTTCTTT. This chain joins TRBV28 and TRBJ1-1, with D maybe TRBD1 (5 bases). This CDR3 has 12 amino acids. Per the germline V gene, CDR1 is MDHEN and CDR2 is SYDVKM. Trimming removed 4 bases at V and 11 bases at J, with 14 bases between.

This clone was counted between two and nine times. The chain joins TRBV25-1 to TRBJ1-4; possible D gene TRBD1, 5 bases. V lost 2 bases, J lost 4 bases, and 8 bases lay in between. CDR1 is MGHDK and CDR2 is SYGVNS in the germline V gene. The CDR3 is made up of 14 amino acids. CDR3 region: CASSEDSSNEKLFF. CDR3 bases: TGTGCCAGCAGTGAAGACAGCAGTAATGAAAAACTGTTTTTT. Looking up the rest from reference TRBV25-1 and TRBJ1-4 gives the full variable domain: EADIYQTPRYLVIGTGKKITLECSQTMGHDKMYWYQQDPGMELHLIHYSYGVNSTEKGDLSSESTVSRIRTEHFPLTLESARPSHTSQYLCASSEDSSNEKLFFGSGTQLSVL.

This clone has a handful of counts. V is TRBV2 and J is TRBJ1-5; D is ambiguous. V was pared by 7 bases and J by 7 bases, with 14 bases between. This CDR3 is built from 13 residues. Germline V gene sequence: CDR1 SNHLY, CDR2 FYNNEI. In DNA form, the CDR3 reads TGTGCCAGCACCGAAGACACCGGCCAGCCCCAGCATTTT. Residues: CASTEDTGQPQHF.

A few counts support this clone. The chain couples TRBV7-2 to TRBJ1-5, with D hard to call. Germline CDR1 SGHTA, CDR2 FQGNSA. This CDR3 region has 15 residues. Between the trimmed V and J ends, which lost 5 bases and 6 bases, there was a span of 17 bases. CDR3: CASSTVQDRGQPQHF. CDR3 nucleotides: TGTGCCAGCAGCACCGTTCAAGATCGGGGTCAGCCCCAGCATTTT.